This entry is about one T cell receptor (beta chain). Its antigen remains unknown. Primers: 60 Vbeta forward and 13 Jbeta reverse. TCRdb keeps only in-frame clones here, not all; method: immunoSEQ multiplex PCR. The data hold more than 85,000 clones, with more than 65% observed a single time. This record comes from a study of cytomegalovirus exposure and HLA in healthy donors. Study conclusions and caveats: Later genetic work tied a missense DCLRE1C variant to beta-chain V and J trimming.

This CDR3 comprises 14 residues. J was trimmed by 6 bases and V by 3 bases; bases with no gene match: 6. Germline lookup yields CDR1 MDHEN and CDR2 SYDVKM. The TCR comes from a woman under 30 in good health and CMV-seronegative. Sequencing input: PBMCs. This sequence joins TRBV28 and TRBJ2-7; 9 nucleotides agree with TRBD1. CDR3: CASSLADRGVEQYF. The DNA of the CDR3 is TGTGCCAGCAGTTTGGCGGACAGGGGTGTCGAGCAGTACTTC.